This T cell receptor (beta chain) was captured in a study of blood T cell repertoires in COVID-19. On the study more broadly: The cDNA or gDNA used as material had been derived from T cells, B-cell-depleted T cells, or PBMCs.

Some clones are missing from TCRdb's copy, which holds only in-frame ones; the method was immunoSEQ multiplex PCR. The profile shows a few hundred thousand clones, under 90% of them singletons. CDR3 length equals 12 residues. The V gene's germline CDR1 is SQVTM and CDR2 ANQGSEA. Between the trimmed V and J ends, which lost 3 bases and 8 bases, there was a span of 13 bases. The TCR was taken from a woman in her 30s who had recovered from COVID-19. V usage is TRBV29-1 and J usage is TRBJ1-2; maybe TRBD1 (6 bases). Sequencing was done on a sample of PBMCs or T cells enriched from blood (not recorded which). CDR3 protein: CSVDGTLYGYTF. The DNA of the CDR3 is TGCAGCGTTGACGGGACATTATACGGCTACACCTTC.